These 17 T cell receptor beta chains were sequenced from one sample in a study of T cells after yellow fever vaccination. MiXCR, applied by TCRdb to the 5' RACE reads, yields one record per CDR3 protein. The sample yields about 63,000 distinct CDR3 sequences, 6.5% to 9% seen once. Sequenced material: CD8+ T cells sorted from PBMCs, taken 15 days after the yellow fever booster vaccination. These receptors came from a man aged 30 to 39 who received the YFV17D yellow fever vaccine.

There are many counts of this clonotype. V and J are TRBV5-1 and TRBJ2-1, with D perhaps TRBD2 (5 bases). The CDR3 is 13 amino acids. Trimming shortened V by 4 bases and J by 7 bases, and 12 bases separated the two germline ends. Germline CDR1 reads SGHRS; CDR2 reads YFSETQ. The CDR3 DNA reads TGCGCCAGCAGCCCCCGCGGAGGTAATGAGCAGTTCTTC. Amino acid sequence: CASSPRGGNEQFF.

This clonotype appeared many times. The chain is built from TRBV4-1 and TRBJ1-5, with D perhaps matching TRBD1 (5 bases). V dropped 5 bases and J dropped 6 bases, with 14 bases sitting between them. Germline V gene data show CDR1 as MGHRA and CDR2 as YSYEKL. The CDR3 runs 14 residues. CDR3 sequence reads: CASSTPGETQPQHF. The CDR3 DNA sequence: TGCGCCAGCAGCACCCCGGGGGAAACTCAGCCCCAGCATTTT.

The CDR3 DNA follows: TGTGCCAGCAGTCCTAGCGGAGCCCGGGAGACCCAGTACTTC. Amino acid sequence: CASSPSGARETQYF. This chain uses TRBV6-2 or TRBV6-3 with TRBJ2-5; the match to TRBD2 covers 7 bases. The germline V gene has CDR1 MNHEY and CDR2 SVGEGT. This CDR3 is built from 14 residues. V shed 5 bases, J shed 5 bases, and the junction held 8 bases outside the gene matches.

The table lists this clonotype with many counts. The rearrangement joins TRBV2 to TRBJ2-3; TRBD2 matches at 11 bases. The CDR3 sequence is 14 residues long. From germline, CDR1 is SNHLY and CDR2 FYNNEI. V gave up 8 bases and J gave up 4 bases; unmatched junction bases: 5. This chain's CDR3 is CASVAGGPSDTQYF. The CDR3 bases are TGTGCCAGCGTAGCGGGAGGGCCGTCAGATACGCAGTATTTT.

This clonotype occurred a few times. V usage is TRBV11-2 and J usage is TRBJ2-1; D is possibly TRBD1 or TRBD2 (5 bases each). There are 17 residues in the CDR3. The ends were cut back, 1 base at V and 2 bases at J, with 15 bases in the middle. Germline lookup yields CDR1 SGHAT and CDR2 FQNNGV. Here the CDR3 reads CASSLGPSRDPYNEQFF. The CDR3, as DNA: TGTGCCAGCAGCTTAGGGCCTAGTCGGGACCCCTACAATGAGCAGTTCTTC.

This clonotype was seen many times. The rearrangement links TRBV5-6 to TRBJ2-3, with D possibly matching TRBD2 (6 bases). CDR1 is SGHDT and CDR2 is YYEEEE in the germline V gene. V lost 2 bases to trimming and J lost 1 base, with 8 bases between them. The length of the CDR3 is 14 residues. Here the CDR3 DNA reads TGTGCCAGCAGCTTCTGGGGGGGCACAGATACGCAGTATTTT. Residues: CASSFWGGTDTQYF.

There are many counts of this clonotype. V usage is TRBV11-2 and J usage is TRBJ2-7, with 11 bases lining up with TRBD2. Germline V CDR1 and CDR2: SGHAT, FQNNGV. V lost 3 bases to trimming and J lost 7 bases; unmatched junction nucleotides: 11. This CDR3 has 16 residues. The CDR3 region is CASSFFPGTSGTEQYF. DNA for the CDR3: TGTGCCAGCAGCTTCTTTCCAGGGACTAGCGGAACAGAGCAGTACTTC.

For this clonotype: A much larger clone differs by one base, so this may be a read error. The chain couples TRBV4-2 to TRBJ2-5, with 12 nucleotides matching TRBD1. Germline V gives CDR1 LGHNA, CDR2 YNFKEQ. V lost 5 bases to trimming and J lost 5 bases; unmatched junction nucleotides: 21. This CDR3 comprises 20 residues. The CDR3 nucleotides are TGTGCCAGCAGCGGCATGGGACAGGGGGCCCTAATCGATGTGCATGAGACCCAGTACTTC. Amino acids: CASSGMGQGALIDVHETQYF.

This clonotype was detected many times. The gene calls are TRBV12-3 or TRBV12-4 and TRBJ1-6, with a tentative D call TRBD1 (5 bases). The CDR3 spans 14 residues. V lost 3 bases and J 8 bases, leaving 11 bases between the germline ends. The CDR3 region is CASSFEGIYSPLHF. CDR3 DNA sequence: TGTGCCAGCAGTTTTGAGGGGATCTATTCACCCCTCCACTTT.

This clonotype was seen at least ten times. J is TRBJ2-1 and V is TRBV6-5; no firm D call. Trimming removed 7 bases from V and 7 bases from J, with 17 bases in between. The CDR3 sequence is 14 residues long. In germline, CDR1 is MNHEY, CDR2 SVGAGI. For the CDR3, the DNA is TGTGCCAGCACCCTAGGCGGAGATTCAAATGAGCAGTTCTTC. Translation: CASTLGGDSNEQFF.

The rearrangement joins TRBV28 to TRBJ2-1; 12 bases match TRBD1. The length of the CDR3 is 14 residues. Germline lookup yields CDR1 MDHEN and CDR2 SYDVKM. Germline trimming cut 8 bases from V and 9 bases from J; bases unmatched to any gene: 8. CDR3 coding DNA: TGTGCCAGCGGGGGGGACAGGGGGCCAGGTGAGCAGTTCTTC. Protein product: CASGGDRGPGEQFF.

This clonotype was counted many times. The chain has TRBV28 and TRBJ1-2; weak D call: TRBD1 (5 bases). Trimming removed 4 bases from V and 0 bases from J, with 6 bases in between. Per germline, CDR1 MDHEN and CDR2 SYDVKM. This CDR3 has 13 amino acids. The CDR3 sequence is CASSWTTNYGYTF. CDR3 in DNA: TGTGCCAGCAGTTGGACAACTAACTATGGCTACACCTTC.

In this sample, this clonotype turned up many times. The CDR3 bases are TGTGCCAGCAGCGTAGGGTTCAGAGATCAGCCCCAGCATTTT. This encodes CASSVGFRDQPQHF. The chain joins TRBV9 to TRBJ1-5; D gene ambiguous. In germline, CDR1 is SGDLS, CDR2 YYNGEE. The CDR3 spans 14 residues. V lost 0 bases and J 5 bases, leaving 9 bases between the germline ends. Full variable domain (outside the CDR3, taken from reference TRBV9 and TRBJ1-5): DSGVTQTPKHLITATGQRVTLRCSPRSGDLSVYWYQQSLDQGLQFLIQYYNGEERAKGNILERFSAQQFPDLHSELNLSSLELGDSALYFCASSVGFRDQPQHFGDGTRLSIL.

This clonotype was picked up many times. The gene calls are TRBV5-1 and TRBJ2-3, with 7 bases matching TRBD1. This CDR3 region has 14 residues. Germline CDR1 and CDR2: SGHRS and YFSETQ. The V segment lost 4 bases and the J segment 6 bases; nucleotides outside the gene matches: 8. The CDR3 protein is CASSPSTGWDTQYF. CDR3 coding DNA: TGCGCCAGCAGCCCCTCGACAGGGTGGGATACGCAGTATTTT.

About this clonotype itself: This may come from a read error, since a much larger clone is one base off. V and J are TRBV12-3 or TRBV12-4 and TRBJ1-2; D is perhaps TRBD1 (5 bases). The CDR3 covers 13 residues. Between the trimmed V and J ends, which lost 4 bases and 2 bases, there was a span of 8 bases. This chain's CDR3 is CASSSGRNYGYTF. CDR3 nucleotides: TGTGCCAGCAGTTCAGGGAGGAACTATGGCTACACCTTC.

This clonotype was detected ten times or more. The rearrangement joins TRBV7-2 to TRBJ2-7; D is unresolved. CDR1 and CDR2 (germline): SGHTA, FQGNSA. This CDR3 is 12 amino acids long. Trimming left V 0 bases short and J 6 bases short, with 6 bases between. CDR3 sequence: CASSLASLEQYF. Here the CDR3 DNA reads TGTGCCAGCAGCTTAGCGTCCCTCGAGCAGTACTTC. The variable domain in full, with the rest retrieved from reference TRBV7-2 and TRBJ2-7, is GAGVSQSPSNKVTEKGKDVELRCDPISGHTALYWYRQSLGQGLEFLIYFQGNSAPDKSGLPSDRFSAERTGGSVSTLTIQRTQQEDSAVYLCASSLASLEQYFGPGTRLTVT.

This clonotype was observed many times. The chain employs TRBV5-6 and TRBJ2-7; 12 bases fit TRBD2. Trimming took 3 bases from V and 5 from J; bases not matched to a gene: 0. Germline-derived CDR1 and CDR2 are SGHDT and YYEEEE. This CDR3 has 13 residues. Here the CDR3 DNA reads TGTGCCAGCAGCTGGACTAGCGGGAACGAGCAGTACTTC. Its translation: CASSWTSGNEQYF. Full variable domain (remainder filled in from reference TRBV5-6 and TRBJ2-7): DAGVTQSPTHLIKTRGQQVTLRCSPKSGHDTVSWYQQALGQGPQFIFQYYEEEERQRGNFPDRFSGHQFPNYSSELNVNALLLGDSALYLCASSWTSGNEQYFGPGTRLTVT.